This T cell receptor beta chain is from a study of PD-1 blockade in classical Hodgkin lymphoma. Measured with immunoSEQ multiplex PCR; TCRdb has only the in-frame clones, and not every one. Of about 30,000 clones in the sample, about 86% were seen once. Regarding time point: cycle 4 day 1 (C4D1), after more than five weeks of nivolumab. Every one of the patients relapsed after autologous stem cell transplantation (brentuximab vedotin exposure was variable). Magnetic negative selection of thawed PBMCs was the method by which CD4+ T cells were purified. The CDR3 extends over 15 amino acids. Germline CDR1 MNHNY, CDR2 SVGAGI (reference sequence). Trimming removed 0 bases at V and 2 bases at J, with 10 bases between.

The rearrangement joins TRBV6-6 to TRBJ2-5, with a weak D call TRBD2 (6 bases). Specimen: CD4+ T cells from blood, collected before the fourth cycle of nivolumab. This sequence was found in a human donor with classical Hodgkin lymphoma. CDR3 residues: CASSYSGGLQETQYF. DNA of the CDR3: TGTGCCAGCAGTTACTCGGGGGGATTGCAAGAGACCCAGTACTTC.